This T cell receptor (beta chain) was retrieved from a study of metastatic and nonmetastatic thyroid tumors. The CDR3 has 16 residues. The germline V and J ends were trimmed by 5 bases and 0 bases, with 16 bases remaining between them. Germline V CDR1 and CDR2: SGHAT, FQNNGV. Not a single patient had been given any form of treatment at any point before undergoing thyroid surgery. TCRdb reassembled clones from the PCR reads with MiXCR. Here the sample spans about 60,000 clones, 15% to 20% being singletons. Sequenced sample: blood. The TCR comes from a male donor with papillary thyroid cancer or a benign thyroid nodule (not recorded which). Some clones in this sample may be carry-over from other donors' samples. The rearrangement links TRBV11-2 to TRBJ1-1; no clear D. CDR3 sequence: CASSITQWVLNTEAFF. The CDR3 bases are TGTGCCAGCAGCATCACCCAGTGGGTACTGAACACTGAAGCTTTCTTT.